This T cell receptor (beta chain) was obtained from a study of T cell repertoires in cytomegalovirus infection. Across the whole study: Public TCR beta signatures indicated both CMV infection and matching HLA type.

Overall study findings and caveats: There were carriers of CMV plus the relevant HLA, and cumulative public TCR beta family frequency identified them. Within the response measured ex vivo, HLA-C-restricted CMV-specific TCR beta clonotypes were dominant.

This clonotype was seen a handful of times. Its specificity is unknown. Each CDR3 protein gets one entry after TCRdb re-called the reads with MiXCR. The sample has 680,000 or so distinct CDR3 sequences, 35% to 45% seen once. CDR1 is MDHEN and CDR2 is SYDVKM in the germline V gene. V was clipped by 5 bases and J by 4 bases, with 14 bases between them. This CDR3 contains 14 residues. The clonotype originates from a human donor in good health (CMV status not recorded). Some clones in this sample may be carry-over from other donors' samples. V usage is TRBV28 and J usage is TRBJ1-2; D unresolved. The specimen sequenced was PBMCs. The CDR3 DNA follows: TGTGCCAGCAGTGTGACCGGGAAAGTCTATGGCTACACCTTC. Amino acid sequence: CASSVTGKVYGYTF.